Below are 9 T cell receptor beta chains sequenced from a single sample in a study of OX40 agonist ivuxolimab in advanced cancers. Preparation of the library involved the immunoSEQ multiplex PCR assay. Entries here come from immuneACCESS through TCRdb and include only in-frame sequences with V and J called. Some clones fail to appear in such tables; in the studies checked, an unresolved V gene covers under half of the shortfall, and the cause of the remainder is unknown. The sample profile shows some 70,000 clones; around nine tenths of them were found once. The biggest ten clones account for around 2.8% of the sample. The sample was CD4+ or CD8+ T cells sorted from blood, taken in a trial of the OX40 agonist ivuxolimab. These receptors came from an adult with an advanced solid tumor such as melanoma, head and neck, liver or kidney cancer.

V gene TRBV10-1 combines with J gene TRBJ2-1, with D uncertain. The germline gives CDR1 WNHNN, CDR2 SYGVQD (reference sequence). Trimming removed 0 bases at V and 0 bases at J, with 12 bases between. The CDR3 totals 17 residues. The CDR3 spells CASSESIGKSSYNEQFF. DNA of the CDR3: TGCGCCAGCAGTGAGTCGATCGGCAAAAGCTCCTACAATGAGCAGTTCTTC.

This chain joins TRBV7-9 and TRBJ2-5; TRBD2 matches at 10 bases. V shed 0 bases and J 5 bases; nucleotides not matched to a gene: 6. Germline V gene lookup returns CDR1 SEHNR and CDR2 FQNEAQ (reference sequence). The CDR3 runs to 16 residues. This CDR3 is CASSLASGGAGETQYF. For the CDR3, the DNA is TGTGCCAGCAGCTTAGCCAGCGGGGGGGCCGGGGAGACCCAGTACTTC.

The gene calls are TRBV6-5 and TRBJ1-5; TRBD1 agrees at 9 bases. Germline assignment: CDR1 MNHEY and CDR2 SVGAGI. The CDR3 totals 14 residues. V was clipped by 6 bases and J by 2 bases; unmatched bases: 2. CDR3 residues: CASRWTGGNQPQHF. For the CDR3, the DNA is TGTGCCAGCAGATGGACAGGGGGCAATCAGCCCCAGCATTTT.

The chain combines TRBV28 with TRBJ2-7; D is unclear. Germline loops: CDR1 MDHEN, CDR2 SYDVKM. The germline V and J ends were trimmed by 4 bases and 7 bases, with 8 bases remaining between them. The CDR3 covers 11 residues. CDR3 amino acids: CASSSRREQYF. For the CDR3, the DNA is TGTGCCAGCAGTTCCCGTAGGGAGCAGTACTTC.

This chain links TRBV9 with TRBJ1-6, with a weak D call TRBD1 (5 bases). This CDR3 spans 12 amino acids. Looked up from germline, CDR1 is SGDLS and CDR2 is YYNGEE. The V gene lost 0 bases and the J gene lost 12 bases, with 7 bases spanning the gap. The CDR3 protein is CASSVGGEPLHF. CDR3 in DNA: TGTGCCAGCAGCGTAGGGGGGGAACCCCTCCACTTT.

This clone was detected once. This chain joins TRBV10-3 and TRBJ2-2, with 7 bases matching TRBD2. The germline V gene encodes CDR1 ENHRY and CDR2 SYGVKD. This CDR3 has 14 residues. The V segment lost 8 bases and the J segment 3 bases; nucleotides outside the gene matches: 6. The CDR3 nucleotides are TGTGCCATCGCGCGGGCGGGAGACACCGGGGAGCTGTTTTTT. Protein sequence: CAIARAGDTGELFF.

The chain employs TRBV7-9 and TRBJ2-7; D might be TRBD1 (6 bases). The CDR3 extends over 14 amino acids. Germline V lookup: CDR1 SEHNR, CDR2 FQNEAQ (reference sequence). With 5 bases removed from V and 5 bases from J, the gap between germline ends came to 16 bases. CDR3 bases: TGTGCCAGCAGCACGCAGGGGAACTCGGACGAGCAGTACTTC. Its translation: CASSTQGNSDEQYF.

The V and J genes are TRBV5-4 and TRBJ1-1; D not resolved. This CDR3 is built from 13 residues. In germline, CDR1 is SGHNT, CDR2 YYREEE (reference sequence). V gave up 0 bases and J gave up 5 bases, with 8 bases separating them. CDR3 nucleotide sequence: TGTGCCAGCAGCTTGGACAGCTTGACTGAAGCTTTCTTT. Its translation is CASSLDSLTEAFF. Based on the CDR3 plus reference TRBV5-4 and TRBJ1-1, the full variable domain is ETGVTQSPTHLIKTRGQQVTLRCSSQSGHNTVSWYQQALGQGPQFIFQYYREEENGRGNFPPRFSGLQFPNYSSELNVNALELDDSALYLCASSLDSLTEAFFGQGTRLTVV.

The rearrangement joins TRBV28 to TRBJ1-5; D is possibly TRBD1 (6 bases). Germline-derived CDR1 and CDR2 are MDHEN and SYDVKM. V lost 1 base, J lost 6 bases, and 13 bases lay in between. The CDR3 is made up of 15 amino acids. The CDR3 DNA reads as TGTGCCAGCAGTTTATCCGACAGGTTGGGTCAGCCCCAGCATTTT. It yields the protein CASSLSDRLGQPQHF.